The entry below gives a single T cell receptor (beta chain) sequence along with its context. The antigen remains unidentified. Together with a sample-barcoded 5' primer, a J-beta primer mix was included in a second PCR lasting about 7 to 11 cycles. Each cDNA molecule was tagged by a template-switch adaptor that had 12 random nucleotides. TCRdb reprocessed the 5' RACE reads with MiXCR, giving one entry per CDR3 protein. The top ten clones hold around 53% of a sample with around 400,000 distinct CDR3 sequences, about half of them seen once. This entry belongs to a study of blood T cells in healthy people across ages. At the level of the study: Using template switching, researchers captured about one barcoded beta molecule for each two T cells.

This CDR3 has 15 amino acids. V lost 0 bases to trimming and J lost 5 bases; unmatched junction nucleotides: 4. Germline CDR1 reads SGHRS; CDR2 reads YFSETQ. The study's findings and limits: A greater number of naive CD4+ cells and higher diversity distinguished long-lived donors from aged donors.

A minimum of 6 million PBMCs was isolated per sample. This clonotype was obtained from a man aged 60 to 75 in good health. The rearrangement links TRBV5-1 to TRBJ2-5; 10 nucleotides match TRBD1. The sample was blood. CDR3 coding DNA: TGCGCCAGCAGCTTGGGACAGGGGGCTGAGGAGACCCAGTACTTC. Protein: CASSLGQGAEETQYF.